This TCR beta chain is from a study of blood T cell repertoires in COVID-19. Germline lookup yields CDR1 SNHLY and CDR2 FYNNEI. The ends lost 5 bases at V and 4 bases at J; junction bases unmatched: 7. CDR3 length: 15 residues. Source study methods: Quantification of nucleated cells was approximated via reference gene primer amplification. The data were produced by immunoSEQ multiplex PCR, yet TCRdb's version contains in-frame clones alone and is incomplete. The DNA was the basis for D and trimming; V, J and clone size are from that table. The data show approximately 46,000 clones, around 89% seen once.

This rearrangement joins TRBV2 to TRBJ1-1, with 10 bases aligning to TRBD1. The TCR sequence derives from a man between 65 and 80 years old with active COVID-19. The sample was peripheral blood. CDR3 loop: CASSQPGTGATEAFF. DNA of the CDR3: TGTGCCAGCAGTCAACCCGGGACAGGGGCCACTGAAGCTTTCTTT.